Following are 25 T cell receptor beta chains from one sample sequenced in a study of cytomegalovirus exposure and HLA in healthy donors. The PCR was carried out with 60 Vbeta primers and 13 Jbeta primers. Here immunoSEQ multiplex PCR was the method, and the copy in TCRdb shows in-frame clones only, minus some. The sample lists 160,000 or so clones, 79% occurring once. Source material: PBMCs. These TCRs come from a woman between 40 and 55 years old in good health and CMV-seronegative.

This clone has only one observation. In DNA, the CDR3 is TGTGCCAGCAGCCCTTCCCCACACGGGGACTATGGCTACACCTTC. Encoded protein: CASSPSPHGDYGYTF. The chain is built from TRBV9 and TRBJ1-2, with unresolved D. Germline CDR1 reads SGDLS; CDR2 reads YYNGEE. V dropped 4 bases and J dropped 3 bases, with 16 bases sitting between them. This CDR3 is built from 15 residues. The full variable domain, its missing parts supplied by reference TRBV9 and TRBJ1-2, is DSGVTQTPKHLITATGQRVTLRCSPRSGDLSVYWYQQSLDQGLQFLIQYYNGEERAKGNILERFSAQQFPDLHSELNLSSLELGDSALYFCASSPSPHGDYGYTFGSGTRLTVV.

The rearrangement joins TRBV28 to TRBJ1-2; 8 bases are shared with TRBD1. The CDR3 consists of 14 residues. CDR1 and CDR2 from the germline V gene are MDHEN and SYDVKM. V lost 6 bases to trimming and J lost 4 bases; unmatched junction nucleotides: 7. The CDR3 DNA is TGTGCCAGCAGCTTCGGACAGGGAGCCTATGGCTACACCTTC. Amino acid sequence: CASSFGQGAYGYTF.

This clone occurred a few times. The V gene is TRBV29-1, the J gene TRBJ1-1, with D perhaps TRBD1 (6 bases). The CDR3 runs to 16 residues. Germline loops: CDR1 SQVTM, CDR2 ANQGSEA. V lost 4 bases to trimming and J lost 0 bases, with 18 bases between them. In nucleotides, the CDR3 is TGCAGCGTTGGTCCGACGGGGGGGCCTATGAACACTGAAGCTTTCTTT. This codes for CSVGPTGGPMNTEAFF.

This clone was found many times. For the CDR3, the DNA is TGTGCCAGCAGCTTACGGCCAGGGCAAGGCGAGCAGTACTTC. It specifies CASSLRPGQGEQYF. The chain has TRBV11-2 and TRBJ2-7, with D maybe TRBD1 (5 bases). Deletions cut 2 bases from V and 6 bases from J, with 14 bases between. The CDR3 loop spans 14 amino acids. In germline, CDR1 is SGHAT, CDR2 FQNNGV.

Only one count was recorded for this clone. The V call is TRBV21-1, the J call TRBJ2-6; TRBD1 reflects the table's D call only, with no check against the DNA. TRBV21-1 is a pseudogene. The CDR3 has 18 residues. The CDR3 protein is CASSKGDRTISGANVLTF. The CDR3, as DNA: TGTGCCAGCAGCAAAGGGGACAGGACTATCTCTGGGGCCAACGTCCTGACTTTC.

This clone was picked up a small number of times. The chain couples TRBV7-2 to TRBJ2-1, with 9 nucleotides matching TRBD2. V shed 3 bases and J 6 bases; nucleotides not matched to a gene: 6. CDR3 length equals 15 residues. Germline CDR1 reads SGHTA; CDR2 reads FQGNSA. CDR3 residues: CASSFSGSKSNEQFF. CDR3 DNA sequence: TGTGCCAGCAGCTTTAGCGGGAGTAAGAGCAATGAGCAGTTCTTC.

The chain uses TRBV6-5 and TRBJ1-2, with 8 positions matching TRBD1. This CDR3 contains 13 residues. J lost 6 bases, V lost 5 bases, and 5 bases had no gene match. Germline V lookup: CDR1 MNHEY, CDR2 SVGAGI. The DNA for the CDR3 is TGTGCCAGCAGTGCTCGGACAGGGCATGGCTACACCTTC. This sequence encodes CASSARTGHGYTF.

The chain uses TRBV30 and TRBJ1-2, with no clear D. V was pared by 3 bases and J by 8 bases, with 16 bases between. This CDR3 spans 13 amino acids. CDR1 GTSNPN and CDR2 SVGIG come from the germline V gene (reference sequence). The chain's CDR3 is CAWRTDGVKGYTF. CDR3 in DNA: TGTGCCTGGAGAACGGACGGGGTAAAGGGCTACACCTTC. Combining the CDR3 with reference TRBV30 and TRBJ1-2 gives the whole variable domain SQTIHQWPATLVQPVGSPLSLECTVEGTSNPNLYWYRQAAGRGLQLLFYSVGIGQISSEVPQNLSASRPQDRQFILSSKKLLLSDSGFYLCAWRTDGVKGYTFGSGTRLTVV.

On this clone itself: The junction departs from the called germline gene at one end, perhaps through a read error. The sample contains more than one DNA sequence encoding this CDR3. The chain is built from TRBV6-5 and TRBJ1-2; D may be TRBD1 (6 bases). CDR1 is MNHEY, CDR2 SVGAGI, per germline. This CDR3 contains 14 residues. The CDR3: CASSYSSQGRGYTF. In DNA form, the CDR3 reads TGCGCCAGCAGTTACTCGAGTCAGGGGCGTGGCTACACCTTC.

This chain uses TRBV2 with TRBJ1-4, with 11 bases aligning to TRBD1. V shed 3 bases and J 8 bases; nucleotides not matched to a gene: 11. CDR1 and CDR2 from the germline V gene are SNHLY and FYNNEI. CDR3 length equals 17 residues. CDR3 coding DNA: TGTGCCAGCAGTGAGAGACTGTCCGGGACAGGGGGAGAAAAACTGTTTTTT. Protein: CASSERLSGTGGEKLFF.

This clone has a handful of counts. The CDR3: CASSQLRTGAFYEQYF. In DNA form, the CDR3 reads TGTGCCAGCAGTCAACTTAGGACAGGGGCCTTCTACGAGCAGTACTTC. The chain joins TRBV2 to TRBJ2-7; TRBD1 matches 9 bases. V was pared by 5 bases and J by 3 bases, with 11 bases of the junction left unmatched. The CDR3 sequence is 16 residues long. CDR1 and CDR2 (germline): SNHLY, FYNNEI.

The gene calls are TRBV11-2 and TRBJ2-4; TRBD2 agrees at 14 bases. J was trimmed by 1 base and V by 5 bases; bases with no gene match: 7. The CDR3 totals 18 residues. Germline CDR1 SGHAT, CDR2 FQNNGV. CDR3 DNA sequence: TGTGCCAGCAGCCTGGGGACTAGCGGGAGAGGTGCCAAAAACATTCAGTACTTC. Protein: CASSLGTSGRGAKNIQYF.

The V gene is TRBV19, the J gene TRBJ2-7, with D perhaps matching TRBD2 (6 bases). Germline V gives CDR1 LNHDA, CDR2 SQIVND (reference sequence). Trimming shortened V by 6 bases and J by 2 bases, and 11 bases separated the two germline ends. The CDR3 is made up of 13 amino acids. In nucleotides, the CDR3 is TGTGCCAGTAGAGGAGGGCCCACCTACGAGCAGTACTTC. It translates to CASRGGPTYEQYF.

The chain recombines TRBV30 with TRBJ1-1; TRBD1 matches 9 bases. This CDR3 region has 15 residues. Trimming took 2 bases from V and 4 from J; bases not matched to a gene: 8. Germline V gene data show CDR1 as GTSNPN and CDR2 as SVGIG (reference sequence). The CDR3 DNA is TGTGCCTGGAGTACCTCTGGGACAGGGAGCACTGAAGCTTTCTTT. Its translation: CAWSTSGTGSTEAFF.

V usage is TRBV4-3 and J usage is TRBJ1-2; no clear D gene. CDR3 length equals 15 residues. CDR1 and CDR2 (germline): LGHNA, YSLEER. The V gene lost 0 bases and the J gene lost 6 bases, with 14 bases spanning the gap. The CDR3 nucleotides read TGCGCCAGCAGCCAAGATCTTGGGCAATTTAATGGCTACACCTTC. Residues: CASSQDLGQFNGYTF.

This clone was counted a single time. The V call is TRBV7-2, the J call TRBJ2-3; the match to TRBD2 covers 10 bases. Germline CDR1 and CDR2: SGHTA and FQGNSA. Germline trimming cut 2 bases from V and 4 bases from J; bases unmatched to any gene: 3. The CDR3 is made up of 15 amino acids. For the CDR3, the DNA is TGTGCCAGCAGCTTAACTAGCGGGAAGGCAGATACGCAGTATTTT. As protein: CASSLTSGKADTQYF.

The V and J genes are TRBV5-4 and TRBJ2-2; 10 bases line up with TRBD1. J was trimmed by 5 bases and V by 2 bases; bases with no gene match: 6. The CDR3 has 16 residues. Germline V lookup: CDR1 SGHNT, CDR2 YYREEE (reference sequence). Written as DNA, the CDR3 is TGTGCCAGCAGCTTTGCACGGGACAGGGGAACCGGGGAGCTGTTTTTT. Translated: CASSFARDRGTGELFF. Filled out from reference TRBV5-4 and TRBJ2-2, the complete variable domain reads ETGVTQSPTHLIKTRGQQVTLRCSSQSGHNTVSWYQQALGQGPQFIFQYYREEENGRGNFPPRFSGLQFPNYSSELNVNALELDDSALYLCASSFARDRGTGELFFGEGSRLTVL.

This rearrangement joins TRBV28 to TRBJ1-5, with 7 nucleotides matching TRBD1. The V gene's germline CDR1 is MDHEN and CDR2 SYDVKM. The CDR3 spans 14 residues. The V segment lost 8 bases and the J segment 2 bases; nucleotides outside the gene matches: 6. The CDR3 sequence is CASLPGGRNQPQHF. In DNA form, the CDR3 reads TGTGCCAGCCTCCCAGGGGGTCGCAATCAGCCCCAGCATTTT.

This clone was recorded only once. The chain recombines TRBV7-9 with TRBJ2-3; D may correspond to TRBD1 or TRBD2 (5 bases each). Germline assignment: CDR1 SEHNR and CDR2 FQNEAQ (reference sequence). The V gene lost 7 bases and the J gene lost 1 base, with 12 bases spanning the gap. The CDR3 covers 14 residues. In nucleotides, the CDR3 is TGTGCCAGCAACCTAGCCAGGGGCACAGATACGCAGTATTTT. Protein: CASNLARGTDTQYF. Based on the CDR3 plus reference TRBV7-9 and TRBJ2-3, the full variable domain is DTGVSQNPRHKITKRGQNVTFRCDPISEHNRLYWYRQTLGQGPEFLTYFQNEAQLEKSRLLSDRFSAERPKGSFSTLEIQRTEQGDSAMYLCASNLARGTDTQYFGPGTRLTVL.

The chain couples TRBV7-2 to TRBJ1-3; 7 bases line up with TRBD1. The J segment lost 7 bases and the V segment lost 5 bases, leaving 5 bases of the junction unmatched. This CDR3 contains 13 residues. Germline lookup yields CDR1 SGHTA and CDR2 FQGNSA. This CDR3 reads CASSQTGANTIYF. As DNA, the CDR3 is TGTGCCAGCAGCCAAACAGGGGCCAACACCATATATTTT.

This chain connects TRBV30 to TRBJ1-2; D call uncertain. Germline-derived CDR1 and CDR2 are GTSNPN and SVGIG (reference sequence). CDR3 length: 12 residues. V dropped 0 bases and J dropped 6 bases, with 8 bases sitting between them. CDR3 DNA sequence: TGTGCCTGGAGTGTGTCCCAGAATGGCTACACCTTC. Protein product: CAWSVSQNGYTF.

The V gene is TRBV5-4, the J gene TRBJ2-1, with D perhaps TRBD1 (6 bases). There are 14 residues in the CDR3. Germline lookup yields CDR1 SGHNT and CDR2 YYREEE (reference sequence). V was pared by 3 bases and J by 6 bases, with 13 bases between. Written as DNA, the CDR3 is TGTGCCAGCAGCTCCTGGACAGAGGGCAATGAGCAGTTCTTC. Translating gives CASSSWTEGNEQFF.

This chain connects TRBV20-1 to TRBJ2-5; the D is unclear. CDR3 length: 11 residues. The germline CDR1 and CDR2 sequences are DFQATT and SNEGSKA (reference sequence). The V gene lost 3 bases and the J gene lost 1 base, with 3 bases spanning the gap. CDR3 in amino acids: CSASSQETQYF. The DNA of the CDR3 is TGCAGTGCTAGTAGCCAAGAGACCCAGTACTTC.

J is TRBJ2-7 and V is TRBV5-1; 8 bases map to TRBD1. Per germline, CDR1 SGHRS and CDR2 YFSETQ. J gave up 6 bases and V 3 bases, and 8 bases lay outside the gene matches. There are 14 residues in the CDR3. Here the CDR3 reads CASSSAATGGEQYF. The CDR3 region has the DNA TGCGCCAGCAGCTCAGCCGCAACAGGGGGCGAGCAGTACTTC.

This rearrangement joins TRBV2 to TRBJ1-4; 9 nucleotides line up with TRBD1. V lost 6 bases to trimming and J lost 10 bases; unmatched junction nucleotides: 9. Germline values: CDR1 SNHLY, CDR2 FYNNEI. This CDR3 is 14 amino acids long. The CDR3 DNA follows: TGTGCCAGCAGAGAACCGGGACAGGGAGGAAAACTGTTTTTT. This codes for CASREPGQGGKLFF.